The entry that follows covers one TCR beta chain sequence. Its antigen is as yet unknown. Data came from immunoSEQ multiplex PCR; TCRdb stores just in-frame clones and leaves some out. The sample holds some 120,000 clones, approximately 94% seen once. Germline lookup yields CDR1 SGHTA and CDR2 FQGNSA. CDR3 length equals 16 residues. V was shortened by 2 bases and J by 4 bases, with 17 bases between the two germline ends. This specimen belongs to a study of siplizumab effects on memory and regulatory T cells. Findings of the study overall: Whether proliferating Tregs in siplizumab cultures suppress was not functionally confirmed. Unstimulated naive T cells seemed to show more diversity than memory cells did, and they also seemed to be among the major contributors to the alloresponse.

Sequences were obtained from non-Treg CD4+ T cells sorted from blood. The receptor comes from a human donor in good health. The J gene is TRBJ2-5, the V gene TRBV7-2; D remains ambiguous. CDR3 in amino acids: CASSLSRARGRETQYF. The CDR3 DNA follows: TGTGCCAGCAGCTTATCCCGGGCGAGAGGTCGAGAGACCCAGTACTTC.